The present T cell receptor beta chain was sequenced within a study of shared clonotypes between healthy human individuals. Study overall: The study used three CD4 naive, three CD4 memory, two CD8 naive and one CD8 memory plate per donor.

Trimming stripped 0 bases from V and 7 bases from J, with 16 bases between. The CDR3 runs 16 residues. Germline CDR1 reads SNHLY; CDR2 reads FYNNEI. In the authors' methods: Because ImmunoSEQ provided only junction sequences with no quality scores, the filtering differed. The method was immunoSEQ multiplex PCR; TCRdb's version includes in-frame clones alone and lacks a portion of them. V and J calls and clone size follow that table, whereas D and trimming were derived from the DNA. The data show about a million clones, around 77% seen once. All the donors were Caucasian adults who lived in Nashville, Tennessee. Researchers partitioned CD4+ cells into CD45RA+ naive and CD45RA-negative memory subsets.

This TCR derives from a young man in good health. Some clones in this sample may be carry-over from other donors' samples. Sequenced sample: memory CD4+ T cells from PBMCs. Sample subset: CD45RA-negative fraction. V usage is TRBV2 and J usage is TRBJ1-5; D gene ambiguous. In DNA form, the CDR3 reads TGTGCCAGCAGTGAAGCGCGACAAGTAGGGAACCAGCCCCAGCATTTT. This encodes CASSEARQVGNQPQHF.